The 28 T cell receptor beta chains below all came from one sample that was sequenced in a study of blood T cell repertoires in COVID-19. Sequenced by immunoSEQ multiplex PCR; TCRdb stores in-frame clones only, minus some. The data contain 350,000 to 450,000 clones, 83% of them singletons. Sequencing was done on a sample of PBMCs or T cells enriched from blood (not recorded which). All receptors come from a woman in her forties or fifties who had recovered from COVID-19.

As regards this clone: Other DNA sequences in this specimen translate into the identical CDR3. The rearrangement joins TRBV18 to TRBJ1-4, with D possibly TRBD1 on 5 matching bases. Germline CDR1 and CDR2: KGHSH and LQKENI. CDR3 length equals 14 residues. Trimming took off 2 bases at V and 6 bases at J, with 10 bases between the two ends. This chain's CDR3 is CASSPGTGYEKLFF. For the CDR3, the DNA is TGTGCCAGCTCACCAGGGACTGGCTATGAAAAACTGTTTTTT.

This clone was observed a few times. The chain uses TRBV19 and TRBJ2-3, with TRBD1 matching 9 bases. V shed 3 bases, J shed 2 bases, and the junction held 12 bases outside the gene matches. The germline gives CDR1 LNHDA, CDR2 SQIVND (reference sequence). The CDR3 totals 18 residues. CDR3 nucleotides: TGTGCCAGTAGTATGTATTTCTCAGGGACAGGGTACACAGATACGCAGTATTTT. It translates to CASSMYFSGTGYTDTQYF.

The chain uses TRBV5-4 and TRBJ1-2; 11 bases map to TRBD1. The CDR3 sequence is 14 residues long. V lost 4 bases to trimming and J lost 7 bases; unmatched junction nucleotides: 6. Germline assignment: CDR1 SGHNT and CDR2 YYREEE (reference sequence). The DNA of the CDR3 is TGTGCCAGCAGCCTAATTGGACAGGGGGCTGGCTACACCTTC. The encoded protein is CASSLIGQGAGYTF.

The rearrangement links TRBV12-3 or TRBV12-4 to TRBJ1-2, with D perhaps TRBD1 (5 bases). This CDR3 comprises 10 residues. V was trimmed by 6 bases and J by 11 bases, leaving 10 bases between them. The DNA of the CDR3 is TGTGCCAGCAGCAGGGAGGCGTACACCTTC. Amino acid sequence: CASSREAYTF.

The table lists this clone with a count of one. CDR3 bases: TGCGCCAGCAGCTTGGGTCTAGCGGGATCGGAGACCCAGTACTTC. Amino acids: CASSLGLAGSETQYF. The chain has TRBV5-1 and TRBJ2-5; TRBD2 agrees at 9 bases. This CDR3 has 15 amino acids. After removal of 0 bases from V and 5 bases from J, the junction contained 5 bases not matched to a gene. The germline V gene encodes CDR1 SGHRS and CDR2 YFSETQ.

The rearrangement uses TRBV12-3 or TRBV12-4 and TRBJ1-2, with TRBD1 as a possible D gene (5 bases). The CDR3 consists of 12 residues. Trimming took off 6 bases at V and 8 bases at J, with 13 bases between the two ends. This chain's CDR3 is CASRNRKGGYTF. For the CDR3, the DNA is TGTGCCAGCAGGAATAGGAAGGGGGGCTACACCTTC.

The chain combines TRBV19 with TRBJ2-6; D remains ambiguous. This CDR3 has 18 amino acids. The V end lost 4 bases, the J end lost 0 bases, and 16 bases lay between the germline ends. Germline loops: CDR1 LNHDA, CDR2 SQIVND (reference sequence). In nucleotides, the CDR3 is TGTGCCAGTAGTACTCACTACAATGAGAGCTCTGGGGCCAACGTCCTGACTTTC. Translation: CASSTHYNESSGANVLTF.

The genes are TRBV7-8 and TRBJ1-2; 7 bases fit TRBD1. Germline V lookup: CDR1 SGHVS, CDR2 FQNEAQ. V lost 5 bases and J lost 3; bases outside the gene matches: 9. The length of the CDR3 is 15 residues. In nucleotides, the CDR3 is TGTGCCAGCAGCAGGGACAGCTTTACTTACTATGGCTACACCTTC. It translates to CASSRDSFTYYGYTF.

The V call is TRBV2, the J call TRBJ2-4, with D possibly TRBD2 on 6 matching bases. V dropped 8 bases and J dropped 8 bases, with 22 bases sitting between them. Looked up from germline, CDR1 is SNHLY and CDR2 is FYNNEI. This CDR3 is built from 15 residues. CDR3 amino acids: CASQESQAGGDIQYF. In DNA, the CDR3 is TGTGCCAGCCAAGAGTCGCAGGCCGGAGGGGACATTCAGTACTTC. The variable domain in full, completed from reference TRBV2 and TRBJ2-4, reads EPEVTQTPSHQVTQMGQEVILRCVPISNHLYFYWYRQILGQKVEFLVSFYNNEISEKSEIFDDQFSVERPDGSNFTLKIRSTKLEDSAMYFCASQESQAGGDIQYFGAGTRLSVL.

This rearrangement joins TRBV9 to TRBJ1-2; 9 bases agree with TRBD1. Germline V gene data show CDR1 as SGDLS and CDR2 as YYNGEE. The V segment lost 5 bases and the J segment 3 bases; nucleotides outside the gene matches: 2. The CDR3 length is 13 residues. Written as DNA, the CDR3 is TGTGCCAGCAGGGGACAGGGATACTATGGCTACACCTTC. Translated, it gives CASRGQGYYGYTF.

This clone was seen once. V gene TRBV5-1 combines with J gene TRBJ2-2; a possible D gene is TRBD2 (6 bases). This CDR3 region has 14 residues. Trimming removed 0 bases at V and 7 bases at J, with 10 bases between. Germline V lookup: CDR1 SGHRS, CDR2 YFSETQ. CDR3 in amino acids: CASSLAAGGGELFF. As DNA, the CDR3 is TGCGCCAGCAGCTTGGCGGCCGGGGGCGGGGAGCTGTTTTTT.

The sample holds one count of this clone. The J gene is TRBJ1-6, the V gene TRBV28, with a tentative D call TRBD1 (6 bases). The CDR3 spans 14 residues. Per germline, CDR1 MDHEN and CDR2 SYDVKM. V dropped 5 bases and J dropped 4 bases, with 9 bases sitting between them. The CDR3 DNA follows: TGTGCCAGCAGTAGGACAGATTATAATTCACCCCTCCACTTT. Translated: CASSRTDYNSPLHF.

In this sample, this clone turned up once. The CDR3 DNA reads TGTGCCAGGCCCGGGACTAGCGAGGCCACCGGGGAGCTGTTTTTT. Translated: CARPGTSEATGELFF. The V and J genes are TRBV19 and TRBJ2-2; 10 bases are shared with TRBD2. CDR3 length: 15 residues. The trim removed 9 bases at V and 4 bases at J, leaving 8 bases unmatched. Germline V gene data show CDR1 as LNHDA and CDR2 as SQIVND (reference sequence).

This clone was seen a few times. CDR3 protein: CASSPDDRNTEAFF. In DNA, the CDR3 is TGTGCCAGCAGTCCCGATGACAGGAACACTGAAGCTTTCTTT. The rearrangement links TRBV6-5 to TRBJ1-1, with TRBD1 as a possible D gene (5 bases). Germline V gene data show CDR1 as MNHEY and CDR2 as SVGAGI. CDR3 size: 14 residues. V dropped 5 bases and J dropped 1 base, with 11 bases sitting between them.

The chain links TRBV2 to TRBJ2-2; possibly TRBD2 for D (5 bases). The CDR3 loop spans 13 amino acids. Germline CDR1 and CDR2: SNHLY and FYNNEI. Deletions cut 2 bases from V and 7 bases from J, with 8 bases between. For the CDR3, the DNA is TGTGCCAGCAGTGAACGGGGTTACGGGGAGCTGTTTTTT. Translated, it gives CASSERGYGELFF. Combining the CDR3 with reference TRBV2 and TRBJ2-2 gives the whole variable domain EPEVTQTPSHQVTQMGQEVILRCVPISNHLYFYWYRQILGQKVEFLVSFYNNEISEKSEIFDDQFSVERPDGSNFTLKIRSTKLEDSAMYFCASSERGYGELFFGEGSRLTVL.

V is TRBV7-2 and J is TRBJ1-3; D is possibly TRBD1 (6 bases). The V end was cut by 5 bases, the J end by 0 bases, with 14 bases between. Germline V lookup: CDR1 SGHTA, CDR2 FQGNSA. The CDR3 loop spans 16 amino acids. CDR3: CASSGDIISSGNTIYF. The CDR3, as DNA: TGTGCCAGCAGCGGGGACATAATTAGCTCTGGAAACACCATATATTTT. The entire variable domain, with the rest obtained from reference TRBV7-2 and TRBJ1-3, is as follows: GAGVSQSPSNKVTEKGKDVELRCDPISGHTALYWYRQSLGQGLEFLIYFQGNSAPDKSGLPSDRFSAERTGGSVSTLTIQRTQQEDSAVYLCASSGDIISSGNTIYFGEGSWLTVV.

V is TRBV28 and J is TRBJ1-4, with no clear D. Germline V gives CDR1 MDHEN, CDR2 SYDVKM. The V end was cut by 5 bases, the J end by 8 bases, with 18 bases between. The length of the CDR3 is 15 residues. Here the CDR3 reads CASSRVDLVREKLFF. CDR3 bases: TGTGCCAGCAGTCGCGTCGACCTGGTGCGGGAAAAACTGTTTTTT.

This chain joins TRBV6-5 and TRBJ1-2, with 7 bases identical to TRBD1. Losses at the gene ends were 6 bases for V and 0 bases for J; bases not matched to a gene: 7. The CDR3 runs to 15 residues. CDR1 and CDR2 (germline): MNHEY, SVGAGI. The CDR3 coding sequence is TGTGCCAGCAGGGGGGACAGCCAGTCTAACTATGGCTACACCTTC. Protein product: CASRGDSQSNYGYTF.

CDR3 in amino acids: CASSPPGRDYEQYF. The CDR3 nucleotides read TGTGCCAGCAGCCCGCCGGGGCGGGACTACGAGCAGTACTTC. The rearrangement joins TRBV7-2 to TRBJ2-7, with D possibly being TRBD2 (6 bases). The CDR3 runs 14 residues. Trimming took 5 bases from V and 3 from J, leaving 14 bases between them. Germline V gene lookup returns CDR1 SGHTA and CDR2 FQGNSA.

V usage is TRBV7-9 and J usage is TRBJ2-2; weak D call: TRBD2 (7 bases). Trimming stripped 5 bases from V and 3 bases from J, with 16 bases between. CDR1 and CDR2 (germline): SEHNR, FQNEAQ (reference sequence). The CDR3 totals 16 residues. The DNA of the CDR3 is TGTGCCAGCAGCCCCAGCTGGGGGGGCTACACCGGGGAGCTGTTTTTT. Translation gives CASSPSWGGYTGELFF. Full variable domain (remainder filled in from reference TRBV7-9 and TRBJ2-2): DTGVSQNPRHKITKRGQNVTFRCDPISEHNRLYWYRQTLGQGPEFLTYFQNEAQLEKSRLLSDRFSAERPKGSFSTLEIQRTEQGDSAMYLCASSPSWGGYTGELFFGEGSRLTVL.

This clone was picked up one time. The rearrangement uses TRBV11-3 and TRBJ2-3; 12 bases agree with TRBD2. Germline CDR1 and CDR2: SGHNT and YENEEA. CDR3 length: 16 residues. Unmatched junction bases numbered 7, after V lost 5 bases and J lost 4 bases. CDR3 sequence (DNA): TGTGCCAGCAGCCGCTCTAGCGGGGGGGCCGCAGATACGCAGTATTTT. As protein: CASSRSSGGAADTQYF. The whole variable domain, filled in from reference TRBV11-3 and TRBJ2-3, reads EAGVVQSPRYKIIEKKQPVAFWCNPISGHNTLYWYLQNLGQGPELLIRYENEEAVDDSQLPKDRFSAERLKGVDSTLKIQPAELGDSAVYLCASSRSSGGAADTQYFGPGTRLTVL.

This clone came up a few times. This rearrangement joins TRBV27 to TRBJ2-1; TRBD1 aligns across 8 bases. The J segment lost 0 bases and the V segment lost 2 bases, leaving 0 bases of the junction unmatched. Germline V gives CDR1 MNHEY, CDR2 SMNVEV (reference sequence). The CDR3 consists of 15 residues. CDR3: CASSLTGGSYNEQFF. The CDR3 DNA reads as TGTGCCAGCAGTTTAACAGGGGGCTCCTACAATGAGCAGTTCTTC.

This chain joins TRBV19 and TRBJ1-3; TRBD1 matches 12 bases. The V and J ends lost 7 bases and 6 bases, in that order; junction bases with no gene match: 10. The CDR3 covers 16 residues. CDR1 is LNHDA and CDR2 is SQIVND in the germline V gene (reference sequence). The CDR3 here is CASTLGDRGPLNTIYF. The CDR3 region has the DNA TGTGCCAGTACCCTCGGGGACAGGGGGCCCTTAAACACCATATATTTT.

The table lists this clone with a few counts. This sequence joins TRBV19 and TRBJ1-5; TRBD1 matches at 7 bases. Germline trimming cut 4 bases from V and 4 bases from J; bases unmatched to any gene: 7. The CDR3 totals 15 residues. Germline CDR1 LNHDA, CDR2 SQIVND (reference sequence). The CDR3 region has the DNA TGTGCCAGTAGTACACAGAGACAGGGAAATCAGCCCCAGCATTTT. Its protein is CASSTQRQGNQPQHF. The full variable domain, rest sourced from reference TRBV19 and TRBJ1-5, is DGGITQSPKYLFRKEGQNVTLSCEQNLNHDAMYWYRQDPGQGLRLIYYSQIVNDFQKGDIAEGYSVSREKKESFPLTVTSAQKNPTAFYLCASSTQRQGNQPQHFGDGTRLSIL.

The genes are TRBV5-1 and TRBJ1-5; TRBD1 agrees at 7 bases. V gave up 5 bases and J gave up 7 bases; unmatched junction bases: 15. CDR1 and CDR2 from the germline V gene are SGHRS and YFSETQ. There are 16 residues in the CDR3. CDR3 residues: CASSPLGDRAGQPQHF. For the CDR3, the DNA is TGCGCCAGCAGTCCCCTCGGTGACAGGGCAGGACAGCCCCAGCATTTT.

Details on this clone: The sample contains more than one DNA sequence encoding this CDR3. This rearrangement joins TRBV30 to TRBJ2-2; D is possibly TRBD2 (5 bases). Trimming pared 2 bases from V and 1 base from J, leaving 8 bases between. Germline V CDR1 and CDR2: GTSNPN, SVGIG (reference sequence). The CDR3 length is 14 residues. CDR3 residues: CAWSSGKNTGELFF. The CDR3 DNA reads TGTGCCTGGAGTTCCGGGAAGAACACCGGGGAGCTGTTTTTT.

V is TRBV19 and J is TRBJ2-3, with 7 positions matching TRBD1. V gave up 4 bases and J gave up 6 bases; unmatched junction bases: 10. Germline CDR1 is LNHDA and CDR2 is SQIVND (reference sequence). The CDR3 totals 15 residues. DNA of the CDR3: TGTGCCAGTAGTAAGCCCGGGACAGTGGGGGATACGCAGTATTTT. This encodes CASSKPGTVGDTQYF.

This clone was recorded only once. The J gene is TRBJ1-5, the V gene TRBV6-5, with D unclear. Trimming took 7 bases from V and 1 from J, leaving 8 bases between them. There are 13 residues in the CDR3. Germline values: CDR1 MNHEY, CDR2 SVGAGI. The CDR3 coding sequence is TGTGCCAGCATGGAGACCAGCAATCAGCCCCAGCATTTT. Protein sequence: CASMETSNQPQHF.